Listed below are T cell receptor beta chains from one sample, sequenced in a study of T cells in Graves' hyperthyroidism and ophthalmopathy. A single record per CDR3 protein comes from TCRdb applying MiXCR to the multiplex PCR reads. The top ten clones hold over 15% of a sample with approximately 720,000 distinct CDR3 sequences, under 20% of them seen once. The material sequenced was blood. Source of these receptors: a woman aged 50 to 65 with Graves' hyperthyroidism that later progressed to Graves' ophthalmopathy. Each CDR3 is given with its conserved first and last residue. D genes are given only for firm matches. A clone size is listed for some rows: how often the clone was seen (once, few, many), or a class if it is expanded.

cdr3_nt	cdr3_aa	v_call	clone_size	j_call	d_call
TGTGCCAGCAGATTGGCATTCGGACTAAAAGAGACCCAGTACTTC	CASRLAFGLKETQYF	TRBV12-3/TRBV12-4	many	TRBJ2-5	-
TGTGCCAGCGAGGCAACCAGGAATACAATAGAAGAGACCCAGTACTTC	CASEATRNTIEETQYF	TRBV3-1	-	TRBJ2-5	-
TGTGCCAGCAGTGAAACAGGGAAGTATGGCTACACCTTC	CASSETGKYGYTF	TRBV25-1	-	TRBJ1-2	-
TGCAGTGCTAGTTTAAGGTTTACGGGGGACGAGCAGTACTTC	CSASLRFTGDEQYF	TRBV20-1	many	TRBJ2-7	-
TGTGCCAGCTCACCATCAGGGGACAGGGGGTCTAGGGCGTTCTTC	CASSPSGDRGSRAFF	TRBV18	-	TRBJ2-1	TRBD1
TGTGCCAGCAGCCCACCGGGTAAGCGGACCACAGATACGCAGTATTTT	CASSPPGKRTTDTQYF	TRBV3-1	many	TRBJ2-3	-
TGCAGCGCCGCGGGGGGCCCTCAATTCAATGAGCAGTTCTTC	CSAAGGPQFNEQFF	TRBV29-1	-	TRBJ2-1	TRBD2
TGTGCCAGCAGCGAGACAGGGGGATTCACAGATACGCAGTATTTT	CASSETGGFTDTQYF	TRBV7-9	-	TRBJ2-3	TRBD1
TGTGCCAGCAGCCGAGTTTCAACGTCTAGCACAGATACGCAGTATTTT	CASSRVSTSSTDTQYF	TRBV3-1	few	TRBJ2-3	-
TGTGCCATCAGTGAGACCATGGGCGGCGACTCATATGAAAAACTGTTTTTT	CAISETMGGDSYEKLFF	TRBV10-3	-	TRBJ1-4	-
TGTGCCAGTAGTATATTTGGGCGAAGCAATCAGCCCCAGCATTTT	CASSIFGRSNQPQHF	TRBV19	many	TRBJ1-5	-
TGCAGTGCTACCGACAGGGCTTCTTATAATTCACCCCTCCACTTT	CSATDRASYNSPLHF	TRBV20-1	few	TRBJ1-6	TRBD1
TGCGCCAGCAGCTTGAGCCAGGGGAGTGAAAAACTGTTTTTT	CASSLSQGSEKLFF	TRBV5-1	few	TRBJ1-4	-
TGCAGCGTCCCGCCTTCTGACAGGGCGGTTGAAGCTTTCTTT	CSVPPSDRAVEAFF	TRBV29-1	many	TRBJ1-1	TRBD1
TGCGCCAGCAGCGTAGACAACGATAATGAAAAACTGTTTTTT	CASSVDNDNEKLFF	TRBV5-1	few	TRBJ1-4	-
TGTGCCAGTAGTCTAAGACAGGGAATCAATCAGCCTCAGCATTTT	CASSLRQGINQPQHF	TRBV19	few	TRBJ1-5	TRBD1
TGTGCCAGCAGCTTGTCCGCCGGGGCAAGAGGCTATGGCTACACCTTC	CASSLSAGARGYGYTF	TRBV5-6	many	TRBJ1-2	-
TGTGCCACCAGCGCGGGGGGGGTCTACAATGAGCAGTTCTTC	CATSAGGVYNEQFF	TRBV24-1	-	TRBJ2-1	TRBD2
TGTGCCAGCAGCCAAGTCATTTTGGGACAGGGAAACACTGAAGCTTTCTTT	CASSQVILGQGNTEAFF	TRBV3-1	-	TRBJ1-1	TRBD1
TGTGCCAGCAGTTCAATCCGGAGGCCCCAGCATTTT	CASSSIRRPQHF	TRBV2	-	TRBJ1-5	-
TGTGCCAGCAGTTATGGGGTGGGCACCGGGGAGCTGTTTTTT	CASSYGVGTGELFF	TRBV6-5	-	TRBJ2-2	-
TGCGCCAGCAGCGCCAACAGGGAGTCCAAGTTGAACACTGAAGCTTTCTTT	CASSANRESKLNTEAFF	TRBV5-1	few	TRBJ1-1	-
TGTGCCAGCAGTCCCCGTTGGTGGGCTTCCTACGAGCAGTACTTC	CASSPRWWASYEQYF	TRBV27	-	TRBJ2-7	-
TGTGCCAGCAGCTTAGGGCCCCAGGGCTATAATTCACCCCTCCACTTT	CASSLGPQGYNSPLHF	TRBV11-2	once	TRBJ1-6	-
TGTGCCAGCAGCTCCGGGACTAGGACGGGCACCGGGGAGCTGTTTTTT	CASSSGTRTGTGELFF	TRBV11-2	many	TRBJ2-2	TRBD2
TGTGCCAGCAGCCCCGGCAAAACCAACTATGGCTACACCTTC	CASSPGKTNYGYTF	TRBV7-9	few	TRBJ1-2	-
TGTGCCACCAGTGATTTGATCGGCCGAAGATCTGGAAACACCATATATTTT	CATSDLIGRRSGNTIYF	TRBV24-1	-	TRBJ1-3	-
TGTGCCAGCAGTATACTAGGGGTCCTCACAGATACGCAGTATTTT	CASSILGVLTDTQYF	TRBV12-3/TRBV12-4	few	TRBJ2-3	-
TGTGCCAGCAGCCCGGCCGGGGCGGGGAACACTGAAGCTTTCTTT	CASSPAGAGNTEAFF	TRBV6-1	few	TRBJ1-1	-
TGTGCCAGCAGGGCGGGCACCAACACCGGGGAGCTGTTTTTT	CASRAGTNTGELFF	TRBV2	many	TRBJ2-2	-
TGTGCCAGCGCCGAGCTCGGGACAGGGGGCCCTCAGCCCCAGCATTTT	CASAELGTGGPQPQHF	TRBV6-1	-	TRBJ1-5	TRBD1
TGCGCCAGCAGCCAAGAAACAGGGTCTCGGCAGCCCCAGCATTTT	CASSQETGSRQPQHF	TRBV4-1	-	TRBJ1-5	-